This T cell receptor (beta chain) was recovered during a study of blood T cells in healthy people across ages. The study, taken as a whole, reports: Long-lived and aged donors differed, with more naive CD4+ cells and higher diversity in the long-lived. Age advanced and TCR beta diversity per million T cells fell, roughly linearly.

For the second PCR, which ran for about 6 to 11 cycles, a sample-barcoded 5' primer and a J-beta primer mix were used. TCRdb analysed the 5' RACE reads with MiXCR anew, one entry per CDR3 protein. The table records about 640,000 distinct CDR3 sequences, 45% to 65% of them present only once. Worth noting for this clonotype: The target antigen is unknown. At one end the junction does not follow the germline gene, possibly because of a read error.

The sequence was obtained from a man in his sixties in good health. What was sequenced was blood.

The CDR3 DNA reads as TGTGCCAGCAGCCTCCGAGCGGGGGGGGGTCCGAATGAGCAGTTCTTT. It yields the protein CASSLRAGGGPNEQFF. The chain is built from TRBV14 and TRBJ2-1; 10 positions match TRBD2. There are 16 residues in the CDR3. CDR1 and CDR2 from the germline V gene are SGHDN and FVKESK.